What follows are 20 T cell receptor beta chains derived from one specimen sequenced in a study of blood T cell repertoires in COVID-19. TCRdb keeps only in-frame clones here, not all; method: immunoSEQ multiplex PCR. This table holds 80,000 to 90,000 clones, 85% to 90% found once. Sequenced: peripheral blood. The receptors shown here come from a man aged 35 to 55 with acute or convalescent COVID-19.

V usage is TRBV19 and J usage is TRBJ1-5, with 8 nucleotides matching TRBD1. CDR1 LNHDA and CDR2 SQIVND come from the germline V gene (reference sequence). CDR3 length: 15 amino acids. V dropped 7 bases and J dropped 5; count of bases not matched to a gene: 10. The CDR3 coding sequence is TGTGCCAGTACCTACCAGGGGGCAGGGGATCAGCCCCAGCATTTT. It translates to CASTYQGAGDQPQHF.

The rearrangement joins TRBV19 to TRBJ2-7, with a tentative D call TRBD2 (5 bases). The germline gives CDR1 LNHDA, CDR2 SQIVND (reference sequence). Trimming took off 3 bases at V and 5 bases at J, with 8 bases between the two ends. The CDR3 length is 12 residues. CDR3 loop: CASSMMGDEQYF. In DNA form, the CDR3 reads TGTGCCAGTAGTATGATGGGAGACGAGCAGTACTTC.

The CDR3 reads CASSNQNDRGRGGGDEKLFF. In DNA, the CDR3 is TGTGCCAGCAGCAACCAAAATGACAGGGGAAGGGGTGGGGGAGATGAAAAACTGTTTTTT. The genes are TRBV21-1 and TRBJ1-4; the table assigns TRBD1, which was not confirmed against the DNA. TRBV21-1 is termed a pseudogene. The CDR3 covers 20 residues.

This chain links TRBV12-3 or TRBV12-4 with TRBJ1-5; 7 nucleotides align to TRBD1. The V segment lost 10 bases and the J segment 4 bases; nucleotides outside the gene matches: 4. The CDR3 spans 12 residues. CDR3 protein: CATNRGNQPQHF. The DNA for the CDR3 is TGTGCCACAAACAGGGGTAATCAGCCCCAGCATTTT.

Only one count was recorded for this clone. This rearrangement joins TRBV19 to TRBJ1-6, with D hard to call. This CDR3 contains 15 residues. Germline CDR1 is LNHDA and CDR2 is SQIVND (reference sequence). The germline V and J ends were trimmed by 5 bases and 7 bases, with 15 bases remaining between them. The CDR3 loop is CASSPTGVGNSPLHF. The CDR3 DNA reads as TGTGCCAGTAGTCCGACCGGGGTTGGGAATTCACCCCTCCACTTT.

The chain carries TRBV4-3 and TRBJ1-2, with 7 positions matching TRBD1. V dropped 3 bases and J dropped 4; count of bases not matched to a gene: 8. This CDR3 comprises 15 residues. The germline V gene has CDR1 LGHNA and CDR2 YSLEER. The DNA of the CDR3 is TGCGCCAGCAGCCAGAACAGGGGTTGGAGCTATGGCTACACCTTC. It is translated as CASSQNRGWSYGYTF.

This chain links TRBV3-1 (or the pseudogene TRBV3-2) with TRBJ1-4; D call uncertain. CDR1 is LGHDT and CDR2 is YNNKEL in the germline V gene (reference sequence). This CDR3 region has 15 residues. Trimming left V 1 base short and J 0 bases short, with 6 bases between. CDR3 in DNA: TGTGCCAGCAGCCAAGGGACTACAACTAATGAAAAACTGTTTTTT. Encoded protein: CASSQGTTTNEKLFF.

This CDR3 is CASERGQGSYEQYF. Written as DNA, the CDR3 is TGTGCTAGTGAAAGGGGACAGGGCTCCTACGAGCAGTACTTC. The chain combines TRBV12-5 with TRBJ2-7, with 9 nucleotides matching TRBD1. In germline, CDR1 is LGHNT, CDR2 FRNRAP. This CDR3 contains 14 residues. V trimming: 7 bases; J trimming: 0 bases; junction bases outside the gene matches: 4.

CDR3 residues: CASSSGRETQYF. The CDR3 DNA sequence: TGTGCCAGCAGTTCGGGGAGAGAGACCCAGTACTTC. The J gene is TRBJ2-5, the V gene TRBV14; a weak D match, TRBD2 (5 bases). The germline V and J ends were trimmed by 6 bases and 4 bases, with 9 bases remaining between them. Per the germline V gene, CDR1 is SGHDN and CDR2 is FVKESK. This CDR3 has 12 residues.

The rearrangement uses TRBV4-3 and TRBJ1-1; D call uncertain. V lost 2 bases, J lost 1 base, and 8 bases lay in between. The CDR3 sequence is 14 residues long. Germline loops: CDR1 LGHNA, CDR2 YSLEER. For the CDR3, the DNA is TGCGCCAGCAGCCAATCGGTCACGAACACTGAAGCTTTCTTT. Protein product: CASSQSVTNTEAFF.

This clone was counted only a few times. V gene TRBV4-3 combines with J gene TRBJ1-6, with no clear D. CDR1 is LGHNA and CDR2 is YSLEER in the germline V gene. The V end was cut by 0 bases, the J end by 8 bases, with 8 bases between. The CDR3 is made up of 14 amino acids. CDR3 DNA sequence: TGCGCCAGCAGCCAAGATCGTATTGATTCACCCCTCCACTTT. As protein: CASSQDRIDSPLHF.

The chain is built from TRBV19 and TRBJ1-5; D is possibly TRBD1 (5 bases). The V gene lost 4 bases and the J gene lost 2 bases, with 12 bases spanning the gap. Per the germline V gene, CDR1 is LNHDA and CDR2 is SQIVND (reference sequence). This CDR3 contains 15 residues. The CDR3 DNA reads as TGTGCCAGTAGTACCCACGACAGCGGCAATCAGCCCCAGCATTTT. Its translation: CASSTHDSGNQPQHF. The complete variable domain, with remaining parts taken from reference TRBV19 and TRBJ1-5, reads DGGITQSPKYLFRKEGQNVTLSCEQNLNHDAMYWYRQDPGQGLRLIYYSQIVNDFQKGDIAEGYSVSREKKESFPLTVTSAQKNPTAFYLCASSTHDSGNQPQHFGDGTRLSIL.

This clone was observed a single time. The chain employs TRBV4-1 and TRBJ2-7, with 12 bases that match TRBD1. The J segment lost 5 bases and the V segment lost 0 bases, leaving 2 bases of the junction unmatched. Germline CDR1 and CDR2: MGHRA and YSYEKL. This CDR3 has 15 residues. CDR3 in amino acids: CASSQDRDRGHEQYF. The CDR3 DNA sequence: TGCGCCAGCAGCCAAGATCGGGACAGGGGGCACGAGCAGTACTTC.

The J gene is TRBJ1-4, the V gene TRBV2; TRBD1 agrees at 9 bases. This CDR3 is 16 amino acids long. Germline CDR1 is SNHLY and CDR2 is FYNNEI. V was pared by 3 bases and J by 5 bases, with 7 bases of the junction left unmatched. The CDR3 DNA follows: TGTGCCAGCAGTGATTTGATGGACAGGGGAAATGAAAAACTGTTTTTT. The encoded protein is CASSDLMDRGNEKLFF. Full variable domain (outside the CDR3, taken from reference TRBV2 and TRBJ1-4): EPEVTQTPSHQVTQMGQEVILRCVPISNHLYFYWYRQILGQKVEFLVSFYNNEISEKSEIFDDQFSVERPDGSNFTLKIRSTKLEDSAMYFCASSDLMDRGNEKLFFGSGTQLSVL.

V usage is TRBV2 and J usage is TRBJ1-6; D possibly corresponds to TRBD1 (5 bases). The V gene's germline CDR1 is SNHLY and CDR2 FYNNEI. The CDR3 runs 12 residues. With 4 bases removed from V and 9 bases from J, the gap between germline ends came to 7 bases. In DNA form, the CDR3 reads TGTGCCAGCAGTGTTACAGGTTCACCCCTCCACTTT. It codes for CASSVTGSPLHF. The whole variable domain, remainder taken from reference TRBV2 and TRBJ1-6, is EPEVTQTPSHQVTQMGQEVILRCVPISNHLYFYWYRQILGQKVEFLVSFYNNEISEKSEIFDDQFSVERPDGSNFTLKIRSTKLEDSAMYFCASSVTGSPLHFGNGTRLTVT.

The V and J genes are TRBV27 and TRBJ2-2; TRBD2 matches 11 bases. The CDR3 runs 17 residues. V lost 5 bases, J lost 1 base, and 6 bases stayed unmatched. Germline CDR1 MNHEY, CDR2 SMNVEV (reference sequence). CDR3 nucleotide sequence: TGTGCCAGCAGTATAAGACTAGCGGGGCTGAACACCGGGGAGCTGTTTTTT. It specifies CASSIRLAGLNTGELFF.

The chain links TRBV15 to TRBJ1-2, with D perhaps TRBD1 (5 bases). Germline-derived CDR1 and CDR2 are LNHNV and YYDKDF (reference sequence). The CDR3 sequence is 16 residues long. Trimming cost V 1 base and J 8 bases, with 20 bases left between them. In DNA form, the CDR3 reads TGTGCCACCAGCAGAGGTTCTGGGACTGCCGGGCGAGGCTACACCTTC. It is translated as CATSRGSGTAGRGYTF.

The chain combines TRBV5-6 with TRBJ1-1; a possible D gene is TRBD1 (5 bases). From germline, CDR1 is SGHDT and CDR2 YYEEEE. Trimming removed 4 bases from V and 2 bases from J, with 9 bases in between. This CDR3 spans 13 amino acids. The CDR3 reads CASSGGGNTEAFF. The CDR3 coding sequence is TGTGCCAGCAGCGGCGGGGGTAACACTGAAGCTTTCTTT. Full variable domain (rest looked up from reference TRBV5-6 and TRBJ1-1): DAGVTQSPTHLIKTRGQQVTLRCSPKSGHDTVSWYQQALGQGPQFIFQYYEEEERQRGNFPDRFSGHQFPNYSSELNVNALLLGDSALYLCASSGGGNTEAFFGQGTRLTVV.

The CDR3 region is CASSLVGQMNTEAFF. Written as DNA, the CDR3 is TGTGCCAGCAGTTTAGTAGGACAGATGAACACTGAAGCTTTCTTT. The chain uses TRBV27 and TRBJ1-1; maybe TRBD1 (6 bases). V was cut by 2 bases and J by 0 bases, with 10 bases left in between. CDR3 length: 15 amino acids. In germline, CDR1 is MNHEY, CDR2 SMNVEV (reference sequence).

The gene calls are TRBV29-1 and TRBJ2-5; D uncertain. Per the germline V gene, CDR1 is SQVTM and CDR2 is ANQGSEA. V was cut by 4 bases and J by 2 bases, with 8 bases left in between. CDR3 length: 12 residues. Here the CDR3 reads CSVAVAQETQYF. The CDR3 DNA reads TGCAGCGTTGCAGTTGCACAAGAGACCCAGTACTTC.